This is a list of T cell receptor beta chains from one sample in a study of cytomegalovirus exposure and HLA in healthy donors. The table came from immunoSEQ multiplex PCR; TCRdb's copy has only in-frame clones and leaves some out. Among over 85,000 clones listed, 76% were seen once. Sequencing was performed on PBMCs. The receptors shown here come from a man in his forties or fifties in good health and CMV-seronegative. Each CDR3 is given with its conserved first and last residue. The order of the fields is V gene, D gene, J gene, clone size, CDR3 DNA, CDR3 protein. D genes are given only for firm matches. Clone size is shown for a subset of rows, as once, few, many or a class of expanded clone.

>TRBV5-1|TRBD2|TRBJ2-1|NA
TGCGCCAGCAGCTTCGGGACTAGCGGGAGTTATGAGCAGTTCTTC
CASSFGTSGSYEQFF
>TRBV6-5|NA|TRBJ2-7|NA
TGTGCCAGCAGTCCAAACAGGAGAAGGGTTCGCGAGCAGTACTTC
CASSPNRRRVREQYF
>TRBV5-5|NA|TRBJ1-6|NA
TGTGCCAGCCTAGGAGGCGCGGGGTCCTATAATTCACCCCTCCACTTT
CASLGGAGSYNSPLHF
>TRBV19|TRBD2|TRBJ2-1|NA
TGTGCCAGTAGTAGAGGACTAGCGGGATACAATGAGCAGTTCTTC
CASSRGLAGYNEQFF
>TRBV6-4|NA|TRBJ2-3|NA
TGTGCCAGCAGTGACTCCCAGGGGGGCACGGATACGCAGTATTTT
CASSDSQGGTDTQYF
>TRBV27|NA|TRBJ2-7|NA
TGTGCCAGCAGTTTATCGGACATCTACGAGCAGTACTTC
CASSLSDIYEQYF
>TRBV7-8|NA|TRBJ1-2|NA
TGTGCCAGCAGCTTAGCGGTTCGGGATGATGGCTACACCTTC
CASSLAVRDDGYTF
>TRBV2|NA|TRBJ2-7|NA
TGTGCCAGCACAGGGTTAGCGAGGGGGGAGCAGTACTTC
CASTGLARGEQYF
>TRBV14|NA|TRBJ2-1|NA
TGTGCCAGCAGCCAAGTGGGGCCATGGGCCTACAATGAGCAGTTCTTC
CASSQVGPWAYNEQFF
>TRBV4-1|TRBD2|TRBJ2-3|NA
TGCGCCAGCAGCCGAGGACTAGCGGGGGACACAGATACGCAGTATTTT
CASSRGLAGDTDTQYF
>TRBV6-5|NA|TRBJ1-6|NA
TGTGCCATAGGGGCAGGGAAGAATTCACCCCTCCACTTT
CAIGAGKNSPLHF
>TRBV7-2|TRBD2|TRBJ2-1|NA
TGTGCCAGCAGCGGAGTGGGGGGGGGCAATGAGCAGTTCTTC
CASSGVGGGNEQFF
>TRBV7-8|NA|TRBJ1-1|few
TGTGCCAGCAGCTTGGGCAGCAATGAAGCTTTCTTT
CASSLGSNEAFF
>TRBV4-1|TRBD2|TRBJ2-3|NA
TGCGCCAGCAGCCAGGTAGTAGCGGGTGGTGGGAGCACAGATACGCAGTATTTT
CASSQVVAGGGSTDTQYF
>TRBV7-3|TRBD2|TRBJ2-1|NA
TGTGCCAGCAGCCCTAGCGGGGGGAACAATGAGCAGTTCTTC
CASSPSGGNNEQFF
>TRBV2|TRBD1|TRBJ1-6|NA
TGTGCCAGCAGTCGAACCCGGACGGGACAGGCACCCCTCCACTTT
CASSRTRTGQAPLHF
>TRBV7-8|NA|TRBJ2-7|NA
TGTGCCAGCAGCGTACAGGGTTACGAGCAGTACTTC
CASSVQGYEQYF
>TRBV7-9|TRBD1|TRBJ2-7|NA
TGTGCCAGCAGCTTCCTGGGACAGAGCTACGAGCAGTACTTC
CASSFLGQSYEQYF
>TRBV6-1|TRBD1|TRBJ1-5|NA
TGTGCCAGCAGTGGACCTGGACAGGGGAGTAATCAGCCCCAGCATTTT
CASSGPGQGSNQPQHF
>TRBV6-1|TRBD2|TRBJ2-1|NA
TGTGCCAGCAGAGAGCGGGGGGGCCCCAATGAGCAGTTCTTC
CASRERGGPNEQFF
>TRBV4-2|TRBD2|TRBJ2-3|NA
TGTGCCAGCAGCCGAGAAGCGGGAGAGTTTCCAGATACGCAGTATTTT
CASSREAGEFPDTQYF
>TRBV11-2|TRBD1|TRBJ2-7|NA
TGTGCCAGCAGCTCCGGACAGGGAGTATTTAAGGGGGACGAGCAGTACTTC
CASSSGQGVFKGDEQYF
>TRBV6-6|NA|TRBJ1-4|NA
TGTGCCAGCAAAACAAAACACGGAAGCAAGCGTGAAAAACTGTTTTTT
CASKTKHGSKREKLFF
>TRBV28|TRBD1|TRBJ1-3|NA
TGTGCCAGCAGCGAACCCGGGACAGGCTTTAGAAACACCATATATTTT
CASSEPGTGFRNTIYF
>TRBV14|TRBD1|TRBJ1-5|NA
TGTGCCAGTCTACGGGGACAGGGGGCAGTCCAATCCAATCAGCCCCAGCATTTT
CASLRGQGAVQSNQPQHF
>TRBV5-1|TRBD1|TRBJ1-6|few
TGCGCCAGCAGCTTGGGGGACAGGCGAAACTCACCCCTCCACTTT
CASSLGDRRNSPLHF
>TRBV5-4|TRBD2|TRBJ2-5|once
TGTGCCAGCAGCTTGGCCGCGGGCCGGGGAGGGGAGACCCAGTACTTC
CASSLAAGRGGETQYF
>TRBV5-5|NA|TRBJ2-7|NA
TGTGCCAGCGGACAAAACATAATGCACGAGCAGTACTTC
CASGQNIMHEQYF
>TRBV7-2|TRBD2|TRBJ2-1|few
TGTGCCAGCAGCTTAGTCCTAGCGGGGGGCAATGAGCAGTTCTTC
CASSLVLAGGNEQFF
>TRBV19|TRBD1|TRBJ2-7|NA
TGTGCCAGTAGTATCGGGGGGACAGGGATAAGCGAGCAGTACTTC
CASSIGGTGISEQYF
>TRBV4-1|NA|TRBJ2-1|NA
TGCGCCAGCAGCCTACGGGGGTCTCTGGAGCAGTTCTTC
CASSLRGSLEQFF
>TRBV29-1|TRBD1|TRBJ1-4|NA
TGCAGCGTCTCCCGGGGCGACAGGGGGCAAGGAAAACTGTTTTTT
CSVSRGDRGQGKLFF
>TRBV5-5|TRBD1|TRBJ2-7|NA
TGTGCCAGCAGCTTGAATCCCCCAGGGGGCGGCAGATACGAGCAGTACTTC
CASSLNPPGGGRYEQYF
>TRBV7-2|NA|TRBJ1-2|few
TGTGCCAGCAGCCTGCTCAGGGGCTATGGCTACACCTTC
CASSLLRGYGYTF
>TRBV28|NA|TRBJ2-3|NA
TGTGCCAGCAGTGAACAGTTCACAGATACGCAGTATTTT
CASSEQFTDTQYF
>TRBV6-5|TRBD2|TRBJ2-7|few
TGTGCCAGCAGCGGTAGCGGGAGGGCTGGCGCCGAGCAGTACTTC
CASSGSGRAGAEQYF
>TRBV7-2|TRBD2|TRBJ2-3|NA
TGTGCCAGCAGCCCGGGACTAGCTGGGGATACGCAGTATTTT
CASSPGLAGDTQYF